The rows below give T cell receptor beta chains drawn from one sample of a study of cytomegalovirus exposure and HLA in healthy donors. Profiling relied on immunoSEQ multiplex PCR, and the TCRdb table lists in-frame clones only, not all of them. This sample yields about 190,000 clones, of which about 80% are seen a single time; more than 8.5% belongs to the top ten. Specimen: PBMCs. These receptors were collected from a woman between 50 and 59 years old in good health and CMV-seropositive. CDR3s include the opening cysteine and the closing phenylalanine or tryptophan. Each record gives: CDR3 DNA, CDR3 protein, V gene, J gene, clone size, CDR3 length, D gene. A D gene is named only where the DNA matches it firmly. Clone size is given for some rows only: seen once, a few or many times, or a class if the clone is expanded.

DNA: TGTGCCAGCAGCTTTTTGACAGAGAACACTGAAGCTTTCTTT
CDR3: CASSFLTENTEAFF
V: TRBV7-9
J: TRBJ1-1
size: few
length: 14
D: -

DNA: TGTGCCAGCAGCCAGACAGGGGGCTACACTGAAGCTTTCTTT
CDR3: CASSQTGGYTEAFF
V: TRBV7-2
J: TRBJ1-1
size: -
length: 14
D: TRBD1

DNA: TGCGCCAGCAGCTTGGAGGCAGGGGGTGAAAAACTGTTTTTT
CDR3: CASSLEAGGEKLFF
V: TRBV5-1
J: TRBJ1-4
size: -
length: 14
D: TRBD1

DNA: TGTGCCAGCAGCGTAGCTGGGACAGCTCGCACAGATACGCAGTATTTT
CDR3: CASSVAGTARTDTQYF
V: TRBV9
J: TRBJ2-3
size: -
length: 16
D: TRBD1

DNA: TGCGCCAGCAGCTTGGACACGCTGAACACTGAAGCTTTCTTT
CDR3: CASSLDTLNTEAFF
V: TRBV5-1
J: TRBJ1-1
size: once
length: 14
D: -

DNA: TGTGCCAGCAGCTCAGGCGGCAGGGGTAACGTCGGGGAGCTGTTTTTT
CDR3: CASSSGGRGNVGELFF
V: TRBV11-1
J: TRBJ2-2
size: -
length: 16
D: -

DNA: TGTGCCACCAGCGAACGGGACAGGGGGCCGAGACTAGCCAAAAACATTCAGTACTTC
CDR3: CATSERDRGPRLAKNIQYF
V: TRBV15
J: TRBJ2-4
size: -
length: 19
D: TRBD1

DNA: TGTGCCAGCAGTGAAACCGGGACAGGGGAGGGAGCTTTCTTT
CDR3: CASSETGTGEGAFF
V: TRBV6-1
J: TRBJ1-1
size: few
length: 14
D: TRBD1

DNA: TGTGCCAGTAGTATTTGGCGGGGGTCCTCCTACAATGAGCAGTTCTTC
CDR3: CASSIWRGSSYNEQFF
V: TRBV19
J: TRBJ2-1
size: -
length: 16
D: TRBD2

DNA: TGTGCCAGCAGCTTAGGGATACAGGGGGCTGGAGAGACCCAGTACTTC
CDR3: CASSLGIQGAGETQYF
V: TRBV7-9
J: TRBJ2-5
size: -
length: 16
D: TRBD1

DNA: TGTGCCAGCGGTTACAGGGGTGTCTCTGGAAACACCATATATTTT
CDR3: CASGYRGVSGNTIYF
V: TRBV6-5
J: TRBJ1-3
size: once
length: 15
D: TRBD1

DNA: TGTGCCAGCAGCTTGGAGATGGAGGACCAATTGCGATTC
CDR3: CASSLEMEDQLRF
V: TRBV5-4
J: TRBJ2-7
size: -
length: 13
D: -

DNA: TGTGCCAGCAGTGGGGACTACCGAGAGACCCAGTACTTC
CDR3: CASSGDYRETQYF
V: TRBV6-1
J: TRBJ2-5
size: -
length: 13
D: TRBD2

DNA: TGCGCCAGCAGCCGGGGACTGTATAATGAAAAACTGTTTTTT
CDR3: CASSRGLYNEKLFF
V: TRBV4-1
J: TRBJ1-4
size: few
length: 14
D: -

DNA: TGCGCCAGCAGCGTTACCTCGGGAATATCTGGAAACACCATATATTTT
CDR3: CASSVTSGISGNTIYF
V: TRBV5-1
J: TRBJ1-3
size: -
length: 16
D: -

DNA: TGTGCCAGCAGCCCGGGGTCCCTCACAGATACGCAGTATTTT
CDR3: CASSPGSLTDTQYF
V: TRBV7-9
J: TRBJ2-3
size: -
length: 14
D: -

DNA: TGTGCCAGTACCCCTGGGGGACAGGCTGGAAACACCATATATTTT
CDR3: CASTPGGQAGNTIYF
V: TRBV19
J: TRBJ1-3
size: -
length: 15
D: TRBD1

DNA: TGCGCCAGCAGCCAAGAGACTGACAGGGGGGTCCCCTACGAGCAGTACTTC
CDR3: CASSQETDRGVPYEQYF
V: TRBV4-1
J: TRBJ2-7
size: -
length: 17
D: TRBD1

DNA: TGTGCCGGAGACAGGGGCGACTACGAGCAGTACTTC
CDR3: CAGDRGDYEQYF
V: TRBV7-9
J: TRBJ2-7
size: -
length: 12
D: TRBD1

DNA: TGTGCCAGTAGTATAGGGGGCGGTACCTACGAGCAGTACTTC
CDR3: CASSIGGGTYEQYF
V: TRBV19
J: TRBJ2-7
size: -
length: 14
D: -

DNA: TGCGCCAGCAGCCTCAGGCCCATCGGGACAGGGCCCTACGAGCAGTACTTC
CDR3: CASSLRPIGTGPYEQYF
V: TRBV4-1
J: TRBJ2-7
size: -
length: 17
D: TRBD1

DNA: TGTGCCAGCAGCGGGCGAGGGACAGGGGGAGAGACCCAGTACTTC
CDR3: CASSGRGTGGETQYF
V: TRBV9
J: TRBJ2-5
size: -
length: 15
D: TRBD1

DNA: TGTGCCAGCAGTGCCGGACAGTTCTTCCCCCTCCACTTT
CDR3: CASSAGQFFPLHF
V: TRBV25-1
J: TRBJ1-6
size: -
length: 13
D: -

DNA: TGTGCCAGCAGCCCATTGCGGGGTACTACGGTAGAGCAGTACTTC
CDR3: CASSPLRGTTVEQYF
V: TRBV5-5
J: TRBJ2-7
size: -
length: 15
D: -

DNA: TGTGCCAGCAGCTTGCTGGGACAGGTGAACACCGGGGAGCTGTTTTTT
CDR3: CASSLLGQVNTGELFF
V: TRBV11-2
J: TRBJ2-2
size: -
length: 16
D: TRBD1

DNA: TGTGCCAGCAGATCCAGGGAAGGAGAGACCCAGTACTTC
CDR3: CASRSREGETQYF
V: TRBV6-5
J: TRBJ2-5
size: -
length: 13
D: -

DNA: TGTGCCAGCAGCCCGCCAGGGCGCCAGGCTTTCTTT
CDR3: CASSPPGRQAFF
V: TRBV28
J: TRBJ1-1
size: -
length: 12
D: -

DNA: TGTGCCAGCAGTGATCGGACAGGCGGTCCGGGCTACACCTTC
CDR3: CASSDRTGGPGYTF
V: TRBV28
J: TRBJ1-2
size: -
length: 14
D: TRBD1

DNA: TGTGCCAGCTCACCGCCGGGAGTCGGCAATCAGCCCCAGCATTTT
CDR3: CASSPPGVGNQPQHF
V: TRBV18
J: TRBJ1-5
size: -
length: 15
D: -

DNA: TGCGCCAGCAGCCCAGTTCTCTCTGGGGCCAACGTCCTGACTTTC
CDR3: CASSPVLSGANVLTF
V: TRBV4-3
J: TRBJ2-6
size: few
length: 15
D: -

DNA: TGTGCCAGCAGCGACGGGGGGGTAAGCGAGCAGTACTTC
CDR3: CASSDGGVSEQYF
V: TRBV28
J: TRBJ2-7
size: few
length: 13
D: TRBD2

DNA: TGCAGCGTTGAAAAGGGACAGGGATCCTATGGCTACACCTTC
CDR3: CSVEKGQGSYGYTF
V: TRBV29-1
J: TRBJ1-2
size: -
length: 14
D: TRBD1

DNA: TGTGCCAGCAGTGCCCCGGACAAGGTTACGCAGTATTTT
CDR3: CASSAPDKVTQYF
V: TRBV28
J: TRBJ2-3
size: -
length: 13
D: -

DNA: TGCGCCAGCAGCTTGGTAGGTGGACAGGGAGCGTTC
CDR3: CASSLVGGQGAF
V: TRBV5-1
J: TRBJ2-7
size: -
length: 12
D: TRBD1

DNA: TGTGCCAGCAGCTTAGTAAAAACAGGGAGCTACGAGCAGTACTTC
CDR3: CASSLVKTGSYEQYF
V: TRBV7-9
J: TRBJ2-7
size: -
length: 15
D: -

DNA: TGTGCCAGTAGCCCGACAGGGAGTCACTATGGCTACACCTTC
CDR3: CASSPTGSHYGYTF
V: TRBV19
J: TRBJ1-2
size: once
length: 14
D: TRBD1

DNA: TGTGCCATCAGCGGTGGACAGGGGAACATTCAGTACTTC
CDR3: CAISGGQGNIQYF
V: TRBV10-3
J: TRBJ2-4
size: -
length: 13
D: TRBD1

DNA: TGTGCCACTCTAACGGGGACCTACGAGCAGTACTTC
CDR3: CATLTGTYEQYF
V: TRBV28
J: TRBJ2-7
size: -
length: 12
D: -

DNA: TGTGCCAGCAGCCCCCCTAGCGTCTCCTACAATGAGCAGTTCTTC
CDR3: CASSPPSVSYNEQFF
V: TRBV9
J: TRBJ2-1
size: -
length: 15
D: -

DNA: TGTGCCAGCAGTGAAGATTTGAGGGAGGGGGTACATTTT
CDR3: CASSEDLREGVHF
V: TRBV6-4
J: TRBJ1-5
size: few
length: 13
D: -

DNA: TGTGCCAGCAGGGGGACAGGGGGACTTAACACTGAAGCTTTCTTT
CDR3: CASRGTGGLNTEAFF
V: TRBV25-1
J: TRBJ1-1
size: -
length: 15
D: TRBD1

DNA: TGCAGCGCCCAAACTGGGGCCGAGACCCAGTACTTC
CDR3: CSAQTGAETQYF
V: TRBV29-1
J: TRBJ2-5
size: -
length: 12
D: -

DNA: TGCGCCAGCAGCTTGATGAGACAGGGAATTGTAGGCGGAAACATTCAGTACTTC
CDR3: CASSLMRQGIVGGNIQYF
V: TRBV5-1
J: TRBJ2-4
size: -
length: 18
D: TRBD1

DNA: TGTGCCAGTAGTACGACCAGGGATCAGCCCCAGCATTTT
CDR3: CASSTTRDQPQHF
V: TRBV19
J: TRBJ1-5
size: -
length: 13
D: -

DNA: TGTGCCAGCAGCTTTATGCAGGGTACTGAAGCTTTCTTT
CDR3: CASSFMQGTEAFF
V: TRBV7-9
J: TRBJ1-1
size: -
length: 13
D: -

DNA: TGTGCCAGCAGTCAAAGGACAGGGGCCTACGAGCAGTACTTC
CDR3: CASSQRTGAYEQYF
V: TRBV2
J: TRBJ2-7
size: few
length: 14
D: TRBD1

DNA: TGTGCCAGCGGCCCAGCGGGGTACGAGCAGTACTTC
CDR3: CASGPAGYEQYF
V: TRBV7-2
J: TRBJ2-7
size: few
length: 12
D: TRBD2

DNA: TGTGCCAGCAATAATAGAAACACCGGGGAGCTGTTTTTT
CDR3: CASNNRNTGELFF
V: TRBV6-6
J: TRBJ2-2
size: -
length: 13
D: -

DNA: TGTGCCAGCAGCGGAAGGGACAGGGCCTACGAGCAGTACTTC
CDR3: CASSGRDRAYEQYF
V: TRBV9
J: TRBJ2-7
size: few
length: 14
D: TRBD1

DNA: TGTGCCAGCAGTTTTAACAGGAGATCCTACGAGCAGTACTTC
CDR3: CASSFNRRSYEQYF
V: TRBV27
J: TRBJ2-7
size: once
length: 14
D: -

DNA: TGTGCCACCCCCCCCTTAGCGATTAGCCCTTACAATGAGCAGTTCTTC
CDR3: CATPPLAISPYNEQFF
V: TRBV19
J: TRBJ2-1
size: -
length: 16
D: -

DNA: TGCGCCAGCAGCCTATCACAGGGGGCAGGTGAGACCCAGTACTTC
CDR3: CASSLSQGAGETQYF
V: TRBV5-1
J: TRBJ2-5
size: -
length: 15
D: TRBD1

DNA: TGCGCCAGCAGCTCACTAGTGGCGCAGAGTCAAGAGACCCAGTACTTC
CDR3: CASSSLVAQSQETQYF
V: TRBV5-1
J: TRBJ2-5
size: once
length: 16
D: -

DNA: TGTGCCACCAGCAGAGATAGCAGGGGGCATCAGCCCCAGCATTTT
CDR3: CATSRDSRGHQPQHF
V: TRBV15
J: TRBJ1-5
size: few
length: 15
D: TRBD1

DNA: TGTGCCAGTAGCCCCCTTGTACGGCCAGGCTATGGCTACACCTTC
CDR3: CASSPLVRPGYGYTF
V: TRBV19
J: TRBJ1-2
size: -
length: 15
D: -

DNA: TGTGCCAGCAGTGAGTCGCGGGGGGACTACAATGAGCAGTTCTTC
CDR3: CASSESRGDYNEQFF
V: TRBV25-1
J: TRBJ2-1
size: -
length: 15
D: TRBD2

DNA: TGTGCCAGCAGTGAAGTCCAGGGGACTGGAAACACCATATATTTT
CDR3: CASSEVQGTGNTIYF
V: TRBV6-1
J: TRBJ1-3
size: few
length: 15
D: -

DNA: TGTGCCAGCAGCTCCCCCGACTGGTTACGGCGGGAAGCTTTCTTT
CDR3: CASSSPDWLRREAFF
V: TRBV7-9
J: TRBJ1-1
size: -
length: 15
D: -

DNA: TGTGCCAGCAGTGAACTGGGAGTGAACACTGAAGCTTTCTTT
CDR3: CASSELGVNTEAFF
V: TRBV2
J: TRBJ1-1
size: once
length: 14
D: -

DNA: TGTGCCAGCAGCCGGGACAGTCGGGAGGGTGGCTACACCTTC
CDR3: CASSRDSREGGYTF
V: TRBV5-4
J: TRBJ1-2
size: -
length: 14
D: TRBD1